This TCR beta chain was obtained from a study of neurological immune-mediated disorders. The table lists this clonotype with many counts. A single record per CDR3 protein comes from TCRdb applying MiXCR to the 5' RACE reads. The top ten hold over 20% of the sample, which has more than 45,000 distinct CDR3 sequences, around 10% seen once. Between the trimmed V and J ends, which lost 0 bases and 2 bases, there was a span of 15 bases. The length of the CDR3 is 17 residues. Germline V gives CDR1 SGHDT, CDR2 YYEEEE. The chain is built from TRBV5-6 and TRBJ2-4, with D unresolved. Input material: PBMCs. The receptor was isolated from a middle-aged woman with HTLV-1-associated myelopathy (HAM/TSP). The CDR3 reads CASSLGQRLASKNIQYF. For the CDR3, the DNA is TGTGCCAGCAGCTTGGGTCAGCGCTTGGCGTCCAAAAACATTCAGTACTTC. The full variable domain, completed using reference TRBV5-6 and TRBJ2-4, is DAGVTQSPTHLIKTRGQQVTLRCSPKSGHDTVSWYQQALGQGPQFIFQYYEEEERQRGNFPDRFSGHQFPNYSSELNVNALLLGDSALYLCASSLGQRLASKNIQYFGAGTRLSVL.